This is a list of T cell receptor beta chains from one sample in a study of human T cells and chemical hapten exposure. TCRdb re-called the 5' RACE reads with MiXCR, one entry per CDR3 protein. The data contain 81,000 or so distinct CDR3 sequences, under 10% of them seen just once; the ten biggest clones take up under 3%. The source of these receptors is a male donor in good health. Both conserved end residues are part of each CDR3. Fields, in order: V gene, J gene, D gene, clone size, CDR3 DNA, CDR3 protein. D genes are given only for firm matches. The size of a clone is reported for some rows only, either as once, few or many, or as a class for expanded clones.

>TRBV9|TRBJ2-1|TRBD2|-
TGTGCCAGCAGCGTAGATCTAGCGGGGCCAGGCGATGAGCAGTTCTTC
CASSVDLAGPGDEQFF
>TRBV5-6|TRBJ2-2|-|-
TGTGCCAGCAGCTTGGAGATGGACGGGGGAAACACCGGGGAGCTGTTTTTT
CASSLEMDGGNTGELFF
>TRBV6-2/TRBV6-3|TRBJ1-1|-|-
TGTGCCAGCAGTTACACGAACACTGAAGCTTTCTTT
CASSYTNTEAFF
>TRBV29-1|TRBJ2-5|-|-
TGCAGCGCTTGGACAGCTACCCAAGAGACCCAGTACTTC
CSAWTATQETQYF
>TRBV18|TRBJ2-7|-|many
TGTGCCAGCTCACCACAGGGTGTAGACGAGCAGTACTTC
CASSPQGVDEQYF
>TRBV2|TRBJ2-7|-|-
TGTGCCAGTGCGTTAGGGGATGGGTCCTACGAGCAGTACTTC
CASALGDGSYEQYF
>TRBV20-1|TRBJ2-7|TRBD2|many
TGCAGTGCTAGAGATTTGACTAGCGGTACCTACGAGCAGTACTTC
CSARDLTSGTYEQYF
>TRBV12-3/TRBV12-4|TRBJ2-1|TRBD2|many
TGTGCCAGCAGTTTCCCGGGACTAGGGAACAATGAGCAGTTCTTC
CASSFPGLGNNEQFF
>TRBV28|TRBJ1-6|-|few
TGTGCCAGCAGGAAAGCGAATTCACCCCTCCACTTT
CASRKANSPLHF
>TRBV14|TRBJ2-7|-|many
TGTGCCAGCAGCCAATCCCGAGGTTACGAGCAGTACTTC
CASSQSRGYEQYF
>TRBV7-8|TRBJ1-2|-|-
TGTGCCAGCAGCCCTGGACGGAATGGCTACACCTTC
CASSPGRNGYTF
>TRBV5-1|TRBJ2-5|-|many
TGCGCCAGCAGCTTCAGACCGGGACCTAAAGAGACCCAGTACTTC
CASSFRPGPKETQYF
>TRBV12-3/TRBV12-4|TRBJ2-7|-|few
TGTGCCAGCAGATCGGACAGTGGACCCTACGAGCAGTACTTC
CASRSDSGPYEQYF